This T cell receptor beta chain was identified in a study of blood T cell repertoires in COVID-19. V lost 5 bases, J lost 4 bases, and 17 bases lay in between. CDR1 SGHTA and CDR2 FQGNSA come from the germline V gene. The CDR3 contains 15 residues. The assay was immunoSEQ multiplex PCR, and TCRdb's table has in-frame clones only and misses some. The sample includes 60,000 or so clones, 80% to 90% of them seen just once. The sequencing sample was made of peripheral blood. This receptor was obtained from a man in his 60s with acute or convalescent COVID-19. The V call is TRBV7-2, the J call TRBJ1-2; D ambiguous. CDR3 nucleotide sequence: TGTGCCAGCAGCCCAGATCTAGGTACCTTCTATGGCTACACCTTC. Amino acid sequence: CASSPDLGTFYGYTF.